Below, 27 T cell receptor beta chains from the same sample are listed, as sequenced in a study of long-term antiretroviral therapy in people with HIV (dated by TCRdb to between 2022 and 2023). Sequencing of the TRB variable region was done with the immunoSEQ hsTCRB v3.0 assay at survey level resolution. TCRdb provides this immuneACCESS table in a form limited to in-frame rearrangements. Some clones are lacking; in checked studies, under half of them reflect an unresolved V gene, and why the rest are absent is not known. A total of tens of thousands of clones appear in this sample, more than 75% of them only once. Of the sample, roughly 9% is held by the ten largest clones. Sequences were derived from unsorted PBMCs, sampled about 5 years after starting antiretroviral therapy. These receptor sequences come from a middle-aged man with HIV.

This chain connects TRBV5-4 to TRBJ2-1; TRBD2 agrees at 13 bases. This CDR3 comprises 20 residues. The germline V gene has CDR1 SGHNT and CDR2 YYREEE (reference sequence). J lost 1 base, V lost 4 bases, and 14 bases had no gene match. CDR3 sequence: CASSNGRTSGSLLSYNEQFF. CDR3 sequence (DNA): TGTGCCAGCAGCAATGGCCGGACTAGCGGGAGTCTCCTTTCCTACAATGAGCAGTTCTTC.

V usage is TRBV4-1 and J usage is TRBJ2-1, with D unresolved. Germline loops: CDR1 MGHRA, CDR2 YSYEKL. The CDR3 covers 12 residues. Trimming pared 2 bases from V and 1 base from J, leaving 0 bases between. This CDR3 reads CASSQSYNEQFF. In DNA form, the CDR3 reads TGCGCCAGCAGCCAATCCTACAATGAGCAGTTCTTC.

This chain joins TRBV18 and TRBJ2-5; D is unclear. The CDR3 runs to 16 residues. Germline CDR1 reads KGHSH; CDR2 reads LQKENI. Trimming removed 3 bases from V and 2 bases from J, with 16 bases in between. CDR3 DNA: TGTGCCAGCTCACCTCGGGTAGCAGCTTTACAAGAGACCCAGTACTTC. Its translation: CASSPRVAALQETQYF.

This clone has only one observation. This chain joins TRBV25-1 and TRBJ2-1; D remains ambiguous. V was shortened by 2 bases and J by 8 bases, with 10 bases between the two germline ends. The CDR3 extends over 13 amino acids. Germline CDR1 reads MGHDK; CDR2 reads SYGVNS. Here the CDR3 reads CASSEGPTHEQFF. CDR3 DNA: TGTGCCAGCAGTGAAGGACCAACCCATGAGCAGTTCTTC.

The chain combines TRBV5-4 with TRBJ2-1, with TRBD1 identical over 11 bases. Germline V lookup: CDR1 SGHNT, CDR2 YYREEE (reference sequence). V was clipped by 3 bases and J by 7 bases; unmatched bases: 6. The CDR3 totals 15 residues. The DNA of the CDR3 is TGTGCCAGCAGCTCGGCCGGACAGGGGGCTAATGAGCAGTTCTTC. It codes for CASSSAGQGANEQFF. Combining the CDR3 with reference TRBV5-4 and TRBJ2-1 gives the whole variable domain ETGVTQSPTHLIKTRGQQVTLRCSSQSGHNTVSWYQQALGQGPQFIFQYYREEENGRGNFPPRFSGLQFPNYSSELNVNALELDDSALYLCASSSAGQGANEQFFGPGTRLTVL.

The V and J genes are TRBV6-6 and TRBJ1-5, with 11 bases aligning to TRBD1. This CDR3 has 15 amino acids. CDR1 is MNHNY, CDR2 SVGAGI, per germline (reference sequence). The trim removed 8 bases at V and 6 bases at J, leaving 9 bases unmatched. The CDR3 DNA sequence: TGTGCCAGCCATCGAGGACAGGGGGCTTTTCAGCCCCAGCATTTT. Translating it yields CASHRGQGAFQPQHF.

The V and J genes are TRBV27 and TRBJ1-4; TRBD1 might be the D (5 bases). The germline V gene has CDR1 MNHEY and CDR2 SMNVEV (reference sequence). The CDR3 is 16 amino acids. The V and J ends lost 3 bases and 0 bases respectively, with 11 bases between them. The CDR3 DNA reads as TGTGCCAGCAGTTTTCGCAGGGCCACAACTAATGAAAAACTGTTTTTT. Its translation is CASSFRRATTNEKLFF. Variable domain in full (rest from reference TRBV27 and TRBJ1-4): EAQVTQNPRYLITVTGKKLTVTCSQNMNHEYMSWYRQDPGLGLRQIYYSMNVEVTDKGDVPEGYKVSRKEKRNFPLILESPSPNQTSLYFCASSFRRATTNEKLFFGSGTQLSVL.

The J gene is TRBJ2-3, the V gene TRBV5-6; the D is unclear. The V end lost 2 bases, the J end lost 3 bases, and 16 bases lay between the germline ends. Germline V CDR1 and CDR2: SGHDT, YYEEEE. The CDR3 has 16 residues. CDR3 in DNA: TGTGCCAGCAGCTTCACTGTGACCCGTGGGACAGATACGCAGTATTTT. Translation gives CASSFTVTRGTDTQYF.

The chain couples TRBV11-3 to TRBJ2-7, with D possibly being TRBD2 (5 bases). V lost 3 bases and J lost 6, with 21 bases in between. The germline V gene encodes CDR1 SGHNT and CDR2 YENEEA. The CDR3 loop spans 16 amino acids. CDR3 nucleotide sequence: TGTGCCAGCAGCTTTGGGTCCCCGGGGATTCTGGGCGAGCAGTACTTC. Translated, it gives CASSFGSPGILGEQYF.

CDR3 nucleotides: TGTGCCAGCAGACCTACAGGCGGTCATCAGCCCCAGCATTTT. Its protein product is CASRPTGGHQPQHF. The V call is TRBV6-5, the J call TRBJ1-5, with a tentative D call TRBD1 (5 bases). Trimming left V 6 bases short and J 5 bases short, with 14 bases between. This CDR3 has 14 amino acids. The germline gives CDR1 MNHEY, CDR2 SVGAGI.

The chain links TRBV2 to TRBJ1-5, with a tentative D call TRBD1 (5 bases). The V and J ends lost 5 bases and 6 bases respectively, with 11 bases between them. CDR1 and CDR2 from the germline V gene are SNHLY and FYNNEI. The CDR3 loop spans 13 amino acids. The CDR3 sequence: CASSRGGSQPQHF. The CDR3 DNA follows: TGTGCCAGCAGTAGGGGAGGGTCTCAGCCCCAGCATTTT. Drawing the rest from reference TRBV2 and TRBJ1-5, the complete variable domain is EPEVTQTPSHQVTQMGQEVILRCVPISNHLYFYWYRQILGQKVEFLVSFYNNEISEKSEIFDDQFSVERPDGSNFTLKIRSTKLEDSAMYFCASSRGGSQPQHFGDGTRLSIL.

This clone was detected once. The genes are TRBV7-9 and TRBJ2-7; 7 bases are shared with TRBD2. Trimming at V came to 2 bases and at J to 2 bases, leaving 15 bases not matched to a gene. The germline V gene encodes CDR1 SEHNR and CDR2 FQNEAQ (reference sequence). The CDR3 contains 18 residues. CDR3 in DNA: TGTGCCAGCAGCTTACCCCGGGGGGAGTCCTCAAACCCCTACGAGCAGTACTTC. Its translation: CASSLPRGESSNPYEQYF.

For the CDR3, the DNA is TGTGCCAGCAGCCAAGGGTTGGAGGGGAGCTCCTACAATGAGCAGTTCTTC. It specifies CASSQGLEGSSYNEQFF. The chain couples TRBV4-2 to TRBJ2-1; D possibly corresponds to TRBD2 (6 bases). The germline gives CDR1 LGHNA, CDR2 YNFKEQ. V shed 1 base and J shed 0 bases, with 13 bases lying between them. The length of the CDR3 is 17 residues.

V gene TRBV28 combines with J gene TRBJ2-3; D gene unclear. Germline-derived CDR1 and CDR2 are MDHEN and SYDVKM. This CDR3 has 15 residues. Trimming cost V 6 bases and J 2 bases, with 15 bases left between them. CDR3 amino acids: CASSSPDFTTDTQYF. The DNA of the CDR3 is TGTGCCAGCAGCTCCCCCGACTTCACCACAGATACGCAGTATTTT.

V and J are TRBV6-6 and TRBJ2-1; TRBD2 matches 11 bases. Germline V lookup: CDR1 MNHNY, CDR2 SVGAGI (reference sequence). The CDR3 totals 16 residues. The V and J ends lost 6 bases and 2 bases, in that order; junction bases with no gene match: 6. The CDR3 DNA reads TGTGCCAGCAGCACTAGCGGGAGAGGACCCTACAATGAGCAGTTCTTC. Amino acid sequence: CASSTSGRGPYNEQFF.

This clone is medium-sized. The rearrangement uses TRBV10-1 and TRBJ2-7; 8 bases map to TRBD2. Germline assignment: CDR1 WNHNN and CDR2 SYGVQD (reference sequence). The CDR3 runs to 14 residues. V gave up 4 bases and J gave up 5 bases; unmatched junction bases: 7. CDR3 sequence: CASSGASGSHEQYF. CDR3 DNA: TGCGCCAGCAGTGGGGCTAGCGGGTCCCACGAGCAGTACTTC.

V usage is TRBV4-2 and J usage is TRBJ1-4; possibly TRBD1 for D (6 bases). The CDR3 totals 19 residues. Germline V gene data show CDR1 as LGHNA and CDR2 as YNFKEQ. V was trimmed by 2 bases and J by 0 bases, leaving 19 bases between them. DNA of the CDR3: TGTGCCAGCAGCCAACGGGAAGGGACACTTCCCACAACTAATGAAAAACTGTTTTTT. Protein sequence: CASSQREGTLPTTNEKLFF.

The chain joins TRBV7-8 to TRBJ2-2; 7 nucleotides agree with TRBD2. From germline, CDR1 is SGHVS and CDR2 FQNEAQ. There are 17 residues in the CDR3. Trimming took 1 base from V and 0 from J; bases not matched to a gene: 5. DNA of the CDR3: TGTGCCAGCAGCTTAGTACTTGCGGGAGCGAACACCGGGGAGCTGTTTTTT. Translating gives CASSLVLAGANTGELFF.

This chain links TRBV28 with TRBJ2-1, with no clear D. The CDR3 totals 12 residues. Germline values: CDR1 MDHEN, CDR2 SYDVKM. The V end lost 2 bases, the J end lost 9 bases, and 8 bases lay between the germline ends. DNA of the CDR3: TGTGCCAGCAGTTTACAGGTATCTGAGCAGTTCTTC. It is translated as CASSLQVSEQFF.

This clone has just a few counts. V and J are TRBV21-1 and TRBJ1-1; TRBD1 is taken as the D call from the table, unchecked against the DNA. TRBV21-1 is termed a pseudogene. The CDR3 is made up of 19 amino acids. This CDR3 is CASSKEGQVLYGVNTEAFF. CDR3 DNA: TGTGCCAGCAGCAAAGAGGGACAGGTCTTATACGGAGTGAACACTGAAGCTTTCTTT.

The chain carries TRBV2 and TRBJ1-2; D unresolved. The V and J ends lost 4 bases and 4 bases respectively, with 13 bases between them. CDR1 SNHLY and CDR2 FYNNEI come from the germline V gene. The CDR3 loop spans 14 amino acids. CDR3 in DNA: TGTGCCAGCAGTGTGAACGGAGAGGTCTATGGCTACACCTTC. Its protein product is CASSVNGEVYGYTF.

This clone was picked up a small number of times. V and J are TRBV7-9 and TRBJ1-2; D remains ambiguous. CDR1 is SEHNR and CDR2 is FQNEAQ in the germline V gene (reference sequence). The V end lost 4 bases, the J end lost 8 bases, and 11 bases lay between the germline ends. The CDR3 has 12 amino acids. The CDR3 bases are TGTGCCAGCAGCTCAAGAGAGGACGGCTACACCTTC. Translation gives CASSSREDGYTF.

V usage is TRBV18 and J usage is TRBJ1-5; D is ambiguous. V was cut by 3 bases and J by 0 bases, with 6 bases left in between. There are 14 residues in the CDR3. Germline assignment: CDR1 KGHSH and CDR2 LQKENI. CDR3 in DNA: TGTGCCAGCTCACCGATGGATAGCAATCAGCCCCAGCATTTT. It translates to CASSPMDSNQPQHF.

This chain joins TRBV7-9 and TRBJ1-4; no clear D gene. V lost 3 bases and J 0 bases, leaving 8 bases between the germline ends. This CDR3 is built from 15 residues. CDR1 SEHNR and CDR2 FQNEAQ come from the germline V gene (reference sequence). In DNA, the CDR3 is TGTGCCAGCAGCTTCGGACCTGCAACTAATGAAAAACTGTTTTTT. It codes for CASSFGPATNEKLFF.

The V gene is TRBV4-1, the J gene TRBJ1-2, with D unclear. The V gene's germline CDR1 is MGHRA and CDR2 YSYEKL. The CDR3 is made up of 13 amino acids. V was pared by 0 bases and J by 2 bases, with 4 bases between. The CDR3 loop is CASSQDTNYGYTF. CDR3 DNA: TGCGCCAGCAGCCAAGACACAAACTATGGCTACACCTTC.

This clone has a single count. This rearrangement joins TRBV11-2 to TRBJ2-7; TRBD1 is a possible D gene (5 bases). Germline assignment: CDR1 SGHAT and CDR2 FQNNGV. The V end lost 6 bases, the J end lost 3 bases, and 12 bases lay between the germline ends. CDR3 length: 13 amino acids. The CDR3 bases are TGTGCCAGCAGGAATCTAACAGGCTACGAGCAGTACTTC. Translated: CASRNLTGYEQYF.

This clone was found once. The chain carries TRBV9 and TRBJ1-1; D is possibly TRBD1 (5 bases). The CDR3 is 15 amino acids. The V end was cut by 1 base, the J end by 4 bases, with 14 bases between. From germline, CDR1 is SGDLS and CDR2 YYNGEE. Here the CDR3 DNA reads TGTGCCAGCAGCGTAAGAGTCGGGGGAGTCACTGAAGCTTTCTTT. Protein product: CASSVRVGGVTEAFF.